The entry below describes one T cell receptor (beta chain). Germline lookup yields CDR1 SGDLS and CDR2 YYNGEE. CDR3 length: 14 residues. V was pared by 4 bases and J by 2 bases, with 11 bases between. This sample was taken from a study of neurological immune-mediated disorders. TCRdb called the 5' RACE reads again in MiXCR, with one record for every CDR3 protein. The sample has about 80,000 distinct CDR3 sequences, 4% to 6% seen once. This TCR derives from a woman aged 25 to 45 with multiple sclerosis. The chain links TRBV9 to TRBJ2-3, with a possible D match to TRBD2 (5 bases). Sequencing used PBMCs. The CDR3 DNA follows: TGTGCCAGCAGCCTGACGGAGGACACAGATACGCAGTATTTT. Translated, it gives CASSLTEDTDTQYF.